The clone carrying this TCR beta chain has just one count. Antigen unknown. These data are taken from a study of CD8 T cells in Susac syndrome. Study-level results: As acknowledged by the study, its TCR sequencing and HLA analysis included a relatively small number of individuals.

V lost 6 bases and J 11 bases, leaving 13 bases between the germline ends. This CDR3 contains 11 residues. Germline CDR1 reads KGHSH; CDR2 reads LQKENI. The authors reverse transcribed roughly 0.5 to 1 ug RNA with random hexamers. Amplification of TCR beta CDR3 across 54 Vbeta and 13 Jbeta was performed with immunoSEQ multiplex PCR. TCRdb called the immunoSEQ multiplex PCR reads again in MiXCR, with one record for every CDR3 protein. The sample includes a few hundred thousand distinct CDR3 sequences, around 96% of them seen just once. The multiple sclerosis controls consisted of treatment-naive patients with relapsing-remitting disease, either stable or active. CD8+ and CD4+ T cells were negatively isolated; TEMRA cells were FACS-enriched.

This chain links TRBV18 with TRBJ1-1, with D possibly matching TRBD1 (5 bases). The specimen was CD4+ T cells from PBMCs. The sequence derives from a human donor with multiple sclerosis. CDR3 protein: CASSLDSAAFF. In DNA, the CDR3 is TGTGCCAGCTCGTTAGACAGTGCTGCTTTCTTT.